The 4 T cell receptor beta chains in this list originate from one sample, sequenced in a study of blood T cell repertoires in COVID-19 (dated by TCRdb to 2019 to 2021). Libraries were made using the immunoSEQ multiplex PCR assay. This immuneACCESS table, as held by TCRdb, lists in-frame sequences with V and J called but not all clones. Of the missing ones, under half trace to an unresolved V gene in checked studies; the others have no known cause. The sample table lists about 130,000 clones, about 75% of them with a count of one. 15% to 25% of the sample is in the top ten clones. Sequenced input: peripheral blood. The receptors were gathered from a man older than 75 with acute or convalescent COVID-19.

This chain joins TRBV19 and TRBJ2-2; D might be TRBD1 (6 bases). The CDR3 consists of 15 residues. CDR1 and CDR2 (germline): LNHDA, SQIVND (reference sequence). V was trimmed by 3 bases and J by 7 bases, leaving 15 bases between them. The CDR3 nucleotides read TGTGCCAGTAGTATTCGGGCAGGGGCGGGCGGGGAGCTGTTTTTT. Translated, it gives CASSIRAGAGGELFF.

The chain links TRBV7-6 to TRBJ1-1; the D is unclear. The CDR3 spans 16 residues. The V end was cut by 1 base, the J end by 4 bases, with 16 bases between. CDR1 is SGHVS and CDR2 is FNYEAQ in the germline V gene. The CDR3 is CASSLVAGELGTEAFF. As DNA, the CDR3 is TGTGCCAGCAGCTTAGTGGCAGGCGAATTGGGCACTGAAGCTTTCTTT.

The chain combines TRBV11-2 with TRBJ2-1; 9 positions agree with TRBD2. This CDR3 spans 16 amino acids. Trimming cost V 3 bases and J 10 bases; bases outside gene matches: 13. The germline CDR1 and CDR2 sequences are SGHAT and FQNNGV. In DNA form, the CDR3 reads TGTGCCAGCAGCTTTAATAGCGGACTAGCGCCTCAGGAGCAGTTCTTC. Translating it yields CASSFNSGLAPQEQFF.

This chain joins TRBV5-1 and TRBJ1-1; D may be TRBD1 (6 bases). The CDR3 length is 15 residues. V was pared by 7 bases and J by 5 bases, with 21 bases between. Per germline, CDR1 SGHRS and CDR2 YFSETQ. Here the CDR3 DNA reads TGCGCCAGCTGTCAGGGGAGCCTTCAAAAGACTGAAGCTTTCTTT. Translated: CASCQGSLQKTEAFF. The entire variable domain, with the rest obtained from reference TRBV5-1 and TRBJ1-1, is as follows: KAGVTQTPRYLIKTRGQQVTLSCSPISGHRSVSWYQQTPGQGLQFLFEYFSETQRNKGNFPGRFSGRQFSNSRSEMNVSTLELGDSALYLCASCQGSLQKTEAFFGQGTRLTVV.